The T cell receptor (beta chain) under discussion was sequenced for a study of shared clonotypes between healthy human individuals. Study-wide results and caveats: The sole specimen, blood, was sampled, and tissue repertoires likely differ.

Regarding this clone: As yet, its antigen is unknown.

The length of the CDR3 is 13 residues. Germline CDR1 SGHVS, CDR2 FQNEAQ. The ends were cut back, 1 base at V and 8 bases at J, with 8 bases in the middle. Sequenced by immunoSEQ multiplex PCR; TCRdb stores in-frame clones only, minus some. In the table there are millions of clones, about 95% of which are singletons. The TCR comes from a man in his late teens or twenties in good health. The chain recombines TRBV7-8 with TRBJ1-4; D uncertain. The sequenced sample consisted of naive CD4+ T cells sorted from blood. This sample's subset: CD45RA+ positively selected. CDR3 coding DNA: TGTGCCAGCAGCTTAGACCTGAGGGAAAAACTGTTTTTT. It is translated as CASSLDLREKLFF.